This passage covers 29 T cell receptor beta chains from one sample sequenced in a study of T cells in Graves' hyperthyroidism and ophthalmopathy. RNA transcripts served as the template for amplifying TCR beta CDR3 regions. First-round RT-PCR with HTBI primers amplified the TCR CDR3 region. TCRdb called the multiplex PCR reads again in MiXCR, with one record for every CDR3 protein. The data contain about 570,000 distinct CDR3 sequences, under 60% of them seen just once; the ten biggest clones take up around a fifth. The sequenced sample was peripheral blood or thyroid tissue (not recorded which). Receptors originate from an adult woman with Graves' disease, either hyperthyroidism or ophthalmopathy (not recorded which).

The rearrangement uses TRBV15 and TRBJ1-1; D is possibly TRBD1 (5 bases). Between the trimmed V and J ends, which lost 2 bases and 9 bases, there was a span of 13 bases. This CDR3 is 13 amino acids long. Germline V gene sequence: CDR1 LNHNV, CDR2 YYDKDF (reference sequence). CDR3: CATSRRDAGKAFF. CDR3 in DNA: TGTGCCACCAGCAGACGGGACGCCGGAAAAGCTTTCTTT.

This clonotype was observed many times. DNA of the CDR3: TGTGCCAGTAGTGTTGGGAGGGGCGCCTATGGCTACACCTTC. It is translated as CASSVGRGAYGYTF. This chain uses TRBV19 with TRBJ1-2; D perhaps matches TRBD1 (5 bases). Germline V gene sequence: CDR1 LNHDA, CDR2 SQIVND (reference sequence). The CDR3 loop spans 14 amino acids. V was shortened by 5 bases and J by 4 bases, with 14 bases between the two germline ends.

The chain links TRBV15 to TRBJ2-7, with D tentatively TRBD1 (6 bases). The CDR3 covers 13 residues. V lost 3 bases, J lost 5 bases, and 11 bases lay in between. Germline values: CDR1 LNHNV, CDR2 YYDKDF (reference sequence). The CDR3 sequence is CATSRVQGNEQYF. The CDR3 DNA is TGTGCCACCAGCAGGGTACAGGGAAACGAGCAGTACTTC.

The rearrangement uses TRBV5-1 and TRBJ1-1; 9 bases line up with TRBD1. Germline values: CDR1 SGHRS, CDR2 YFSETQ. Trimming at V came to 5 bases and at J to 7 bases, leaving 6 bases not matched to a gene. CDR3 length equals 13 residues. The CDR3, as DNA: TGCGCCAGCAGTTGGGGGACAGGGTATGAAGCTTTCTTT. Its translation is CASSWGTGYEAFF.

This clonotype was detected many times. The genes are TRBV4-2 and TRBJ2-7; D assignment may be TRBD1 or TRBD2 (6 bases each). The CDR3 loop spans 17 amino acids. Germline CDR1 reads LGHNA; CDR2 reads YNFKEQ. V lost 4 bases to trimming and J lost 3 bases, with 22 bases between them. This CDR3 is CASSLGVAEEGGYEQYF. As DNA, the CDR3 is TGTGCCAGCAGCCTTGGGGTAGCGGAGGAGGGGGGCTACGAGCAGTACTTC.

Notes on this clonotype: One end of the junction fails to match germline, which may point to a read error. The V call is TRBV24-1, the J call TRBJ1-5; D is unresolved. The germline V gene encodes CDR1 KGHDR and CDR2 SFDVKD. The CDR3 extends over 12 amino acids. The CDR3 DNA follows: TGTGCCACCAGTGATACGGCTCAGGCCCAGCATTTT. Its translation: CATSDTAQAQHF.

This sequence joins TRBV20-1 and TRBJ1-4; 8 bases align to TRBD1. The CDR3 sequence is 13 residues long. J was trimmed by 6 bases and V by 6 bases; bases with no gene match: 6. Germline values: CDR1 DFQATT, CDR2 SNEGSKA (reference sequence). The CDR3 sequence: CSASRTGYEKLFF. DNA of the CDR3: TGCAGTGCAAGTCGGACAGGGTATGAAAAACTGTTTTTT.

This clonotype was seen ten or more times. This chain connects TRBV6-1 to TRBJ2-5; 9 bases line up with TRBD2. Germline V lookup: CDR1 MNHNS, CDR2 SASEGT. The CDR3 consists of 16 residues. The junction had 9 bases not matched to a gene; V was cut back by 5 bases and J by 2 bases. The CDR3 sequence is CASSSPGLARQETQYF. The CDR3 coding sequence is TGTGCCAGCAGTTCCCCCGGACTAGCGCGACAAGAGACCCAGTACTTC.

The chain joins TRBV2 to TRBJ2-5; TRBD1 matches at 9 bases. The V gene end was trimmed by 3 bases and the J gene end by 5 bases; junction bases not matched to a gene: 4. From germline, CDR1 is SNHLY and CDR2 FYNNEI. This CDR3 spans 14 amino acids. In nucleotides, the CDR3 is TGTGCCAGCAGTGAGGACAGGGGTAGGGAGACCCAGTACTTC. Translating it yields CASSEDRGRETQYF.

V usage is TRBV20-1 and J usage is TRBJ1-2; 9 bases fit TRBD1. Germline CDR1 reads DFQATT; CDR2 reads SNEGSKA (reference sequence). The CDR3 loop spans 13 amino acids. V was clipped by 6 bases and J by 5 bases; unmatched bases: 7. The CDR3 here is CSAWDRDNYGYTF. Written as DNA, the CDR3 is TGCAGTGCGTGGGACAGGGATAATTATGGCTACACCTTC.

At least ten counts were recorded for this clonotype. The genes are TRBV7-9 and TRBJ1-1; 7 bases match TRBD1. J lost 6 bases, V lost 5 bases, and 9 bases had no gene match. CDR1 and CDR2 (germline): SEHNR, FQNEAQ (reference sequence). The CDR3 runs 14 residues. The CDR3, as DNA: TGTGCCAGCAGCCTCCAGGGGGGGAGGGCTGAAGCTTTCTTT. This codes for CASSLQGGRAEAFF.

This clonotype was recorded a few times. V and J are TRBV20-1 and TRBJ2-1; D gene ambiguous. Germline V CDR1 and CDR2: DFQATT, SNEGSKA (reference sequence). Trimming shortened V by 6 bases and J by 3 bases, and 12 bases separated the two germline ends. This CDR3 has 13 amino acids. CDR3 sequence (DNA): TGCAGTGCCCGAGGACGGATCTACAATGAGCAGTTCTTC. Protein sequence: CSARGRIYNEQFF.

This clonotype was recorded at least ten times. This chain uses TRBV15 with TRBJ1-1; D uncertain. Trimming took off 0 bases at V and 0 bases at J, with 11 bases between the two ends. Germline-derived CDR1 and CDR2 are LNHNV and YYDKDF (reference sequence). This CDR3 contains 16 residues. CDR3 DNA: TGTGCCACCAGCAGAGATCTAAACCCAATGAACACTGAAGCTTTCTTT. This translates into CATSRDLNPMNTEAFF. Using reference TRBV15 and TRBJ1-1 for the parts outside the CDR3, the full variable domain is DAMVIQNPRYQVTQFGKPVTLSCSQTLNHNVMYWYQQKSSQAPKLLFHYYDKDFNNEADTPDNFQSRRPNTSFCFLDIRSPGLGDTAMYLCATSRDLNPMNTEAFFGQGTRLTVV.

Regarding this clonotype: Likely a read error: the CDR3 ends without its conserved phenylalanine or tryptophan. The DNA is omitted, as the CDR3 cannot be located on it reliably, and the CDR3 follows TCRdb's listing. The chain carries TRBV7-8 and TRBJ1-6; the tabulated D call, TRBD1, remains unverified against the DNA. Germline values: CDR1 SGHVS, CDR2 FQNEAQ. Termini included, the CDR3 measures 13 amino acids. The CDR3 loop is CASRTAFNSPLQS.

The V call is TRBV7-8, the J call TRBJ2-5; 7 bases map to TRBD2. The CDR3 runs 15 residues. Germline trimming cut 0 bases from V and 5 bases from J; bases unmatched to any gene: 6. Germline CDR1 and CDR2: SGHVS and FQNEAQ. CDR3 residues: CASSLAERGGETQYF. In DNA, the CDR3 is TGTGCCAGCAGCTTAGCCGAGCGGGGCGGGGAGACCCAGTACTTC.

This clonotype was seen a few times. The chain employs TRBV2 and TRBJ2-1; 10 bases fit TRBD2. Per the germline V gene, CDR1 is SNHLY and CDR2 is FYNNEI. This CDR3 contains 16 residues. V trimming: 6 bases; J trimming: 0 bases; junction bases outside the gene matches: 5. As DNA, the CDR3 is TGTGCCAGCAGCGGGGCTAGCGGGAGCTCCTACAATGAGCAGTTCTTC. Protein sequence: CASSGASGSSYNEQFF.

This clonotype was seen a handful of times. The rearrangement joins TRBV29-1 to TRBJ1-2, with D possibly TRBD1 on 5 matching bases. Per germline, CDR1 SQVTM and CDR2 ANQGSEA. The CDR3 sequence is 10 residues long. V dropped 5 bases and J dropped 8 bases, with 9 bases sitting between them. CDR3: CSVTGDGYTF. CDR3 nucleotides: TGCAGCGTTACGGGGGACGGCTACACCTTC.

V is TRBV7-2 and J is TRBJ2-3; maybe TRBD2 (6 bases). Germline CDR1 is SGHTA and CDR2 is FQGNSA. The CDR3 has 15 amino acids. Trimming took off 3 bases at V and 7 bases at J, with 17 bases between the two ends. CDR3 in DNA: TGTGCCAGCAGCTTGTTTGGGCGGGGCTCCTATACGCAGTATTTT. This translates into CASSLFGRGSYTQYF.

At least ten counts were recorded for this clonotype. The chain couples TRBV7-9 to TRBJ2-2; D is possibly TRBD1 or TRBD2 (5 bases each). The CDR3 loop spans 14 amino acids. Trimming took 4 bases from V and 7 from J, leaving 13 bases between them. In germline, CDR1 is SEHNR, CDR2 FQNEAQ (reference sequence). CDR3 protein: CASSYIRGLGELFF. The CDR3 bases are TGTGCCAGCAGCTACATTCGGGGCCTCGGGGAGCTGTTTTTT.

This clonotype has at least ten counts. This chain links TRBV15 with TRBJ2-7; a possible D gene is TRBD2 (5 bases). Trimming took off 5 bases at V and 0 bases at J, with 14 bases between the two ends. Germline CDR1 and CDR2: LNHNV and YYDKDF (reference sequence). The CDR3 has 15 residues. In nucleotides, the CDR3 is TGTGCCACCAGCCCCGAAGATGGGAGCTCCTACGAGCAGTACTTC. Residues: CATSPEDGSSYEQYF.

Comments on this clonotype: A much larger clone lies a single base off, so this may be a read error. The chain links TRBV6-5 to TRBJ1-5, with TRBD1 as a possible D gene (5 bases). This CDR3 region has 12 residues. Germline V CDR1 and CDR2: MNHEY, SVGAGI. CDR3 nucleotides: TGTGCCATCAGTTACTCGGGGGGGGTTCAGCATTTT. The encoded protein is CAISYSGGVQHF.

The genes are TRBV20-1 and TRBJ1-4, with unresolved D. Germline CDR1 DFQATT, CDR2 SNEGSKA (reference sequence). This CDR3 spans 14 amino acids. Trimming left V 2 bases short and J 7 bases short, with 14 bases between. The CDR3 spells CSARRSGWGEKLFF. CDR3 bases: TGCAGTGCTAGACGGTCAGGCTGGGGTGAAAAACTGTTTTTT.

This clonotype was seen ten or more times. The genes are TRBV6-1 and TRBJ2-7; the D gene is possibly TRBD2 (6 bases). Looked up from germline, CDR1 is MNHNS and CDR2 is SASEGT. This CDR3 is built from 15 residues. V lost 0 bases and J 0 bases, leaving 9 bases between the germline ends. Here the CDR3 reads CASSEAGLASYEQYF. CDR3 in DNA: TGTGCCAGCAGTGAAGCGGGACTCGCCTCCTACGAGCAGTACTTC.

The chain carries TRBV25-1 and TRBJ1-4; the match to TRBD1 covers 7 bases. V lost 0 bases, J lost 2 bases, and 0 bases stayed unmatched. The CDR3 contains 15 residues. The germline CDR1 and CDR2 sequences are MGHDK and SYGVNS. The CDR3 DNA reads TGTGCCAGCAGTGAATACAGGGGGACTAATGAAAAACTGTTTTTT. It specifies CASSEYRGTNEKLFF.

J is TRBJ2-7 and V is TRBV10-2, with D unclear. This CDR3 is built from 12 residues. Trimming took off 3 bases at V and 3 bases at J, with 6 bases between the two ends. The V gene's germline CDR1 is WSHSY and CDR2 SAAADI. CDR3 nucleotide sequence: TGCGCCAGCAGTGACCCATTCTACGAGCAGTACTTC. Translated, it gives CASSDPFYEQYF.

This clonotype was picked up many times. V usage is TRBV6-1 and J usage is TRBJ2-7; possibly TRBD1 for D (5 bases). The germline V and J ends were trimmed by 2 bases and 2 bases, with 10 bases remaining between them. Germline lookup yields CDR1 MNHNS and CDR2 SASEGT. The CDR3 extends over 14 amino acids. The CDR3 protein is CASSEFRETYEQYF. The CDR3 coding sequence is TGTGCCAGCAGTGAATTCAGGGAAACCTACGAGCAGTACTTC.

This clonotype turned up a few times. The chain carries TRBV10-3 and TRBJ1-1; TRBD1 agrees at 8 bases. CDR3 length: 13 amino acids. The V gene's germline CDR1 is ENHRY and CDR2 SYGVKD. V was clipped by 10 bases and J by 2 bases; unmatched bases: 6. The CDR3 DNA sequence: TGTGCCACGACAGGGGACATCAACACTGAAGCTTTCTTT. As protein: CATTGDINTEAFF.

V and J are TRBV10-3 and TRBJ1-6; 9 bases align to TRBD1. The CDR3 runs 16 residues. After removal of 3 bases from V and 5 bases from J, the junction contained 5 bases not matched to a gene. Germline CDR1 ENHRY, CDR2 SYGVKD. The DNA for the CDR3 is TGTGCCATCAGTGAATCCGGGACAGGGAATAATTCACCCCTCCACTTT. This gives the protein CAISESGTGNNSPLHF.

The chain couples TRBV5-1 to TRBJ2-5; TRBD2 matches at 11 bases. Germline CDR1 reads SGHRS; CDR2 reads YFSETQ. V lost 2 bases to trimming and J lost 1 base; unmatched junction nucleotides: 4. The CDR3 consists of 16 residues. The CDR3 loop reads CASSLPLAGGQETQYF. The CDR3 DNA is TGCGCCAGCAGCTTACCGCTAGCGGGAGGCCAAGAGACCCAGTACTTC.